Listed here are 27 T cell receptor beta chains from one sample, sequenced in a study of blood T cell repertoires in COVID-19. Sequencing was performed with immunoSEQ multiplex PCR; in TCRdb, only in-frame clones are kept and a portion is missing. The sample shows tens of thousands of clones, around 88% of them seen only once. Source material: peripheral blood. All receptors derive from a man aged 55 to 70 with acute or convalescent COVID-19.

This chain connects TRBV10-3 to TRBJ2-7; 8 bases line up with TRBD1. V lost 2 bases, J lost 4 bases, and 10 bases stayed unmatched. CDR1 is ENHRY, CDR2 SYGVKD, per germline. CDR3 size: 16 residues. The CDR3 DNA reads TGTGCCATCAGTGAGCCACCCGGACAGGGAAAGTACGAGCAGTACTTC. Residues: CAISEPPGQGKYEQYF.

The CDR3 DNA reads TGCAGTGCTAGTCAGCGGGCGACCACCGGGGAGCTGTTTTTT. It is translated as CSASQRATTGELFF. V and J are TRBV20-1 and TRBJ2-2; possibly TRBD2 for D (6 bases). This CDR3 spans 14 amino acids. V lost 3 bases, J lost 4 bases, and 12 bases lay in between. Germline-derived CDR1 and CDR2 are DFQATT and SNEGSKA (reference sequence).

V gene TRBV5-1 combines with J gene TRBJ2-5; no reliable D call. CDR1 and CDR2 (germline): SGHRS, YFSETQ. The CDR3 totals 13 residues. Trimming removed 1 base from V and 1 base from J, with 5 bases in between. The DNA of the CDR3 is TGCGCCAGCAGCTTGATTCGCCAAGAGACCCAGTACTTC. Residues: CASSLIRQETQYF.

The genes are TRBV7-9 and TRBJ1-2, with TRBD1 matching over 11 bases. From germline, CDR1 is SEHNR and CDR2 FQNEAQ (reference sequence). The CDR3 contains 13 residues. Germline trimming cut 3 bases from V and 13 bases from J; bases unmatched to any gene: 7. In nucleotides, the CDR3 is TGTGCCAGCAGCTTGGCGGGACAGGGGGGATCCACCTTC. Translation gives CASSLAGQGGSTF.

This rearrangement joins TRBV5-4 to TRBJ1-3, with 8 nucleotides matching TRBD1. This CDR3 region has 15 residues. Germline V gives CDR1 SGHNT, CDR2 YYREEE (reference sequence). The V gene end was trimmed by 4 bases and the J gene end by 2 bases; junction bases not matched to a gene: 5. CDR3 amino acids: CASSAGQGPGNTIYF. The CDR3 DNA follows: TGTGCCAGCAGCGCCGGACAGGGCCCTGGAAACACCATATATTTT.

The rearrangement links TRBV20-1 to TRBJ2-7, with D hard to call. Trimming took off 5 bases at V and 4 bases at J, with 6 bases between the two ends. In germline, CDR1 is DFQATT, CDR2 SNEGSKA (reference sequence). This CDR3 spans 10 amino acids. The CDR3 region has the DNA TGCAGTGCTTCCCTTTACGAGCAGTACTTC. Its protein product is CSASLYEQYF.

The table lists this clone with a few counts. CDR3 residues: CASSLGVSGNTIYF. For the CDR3, the DNA is TGTGCCAGCAGCTTAGGAGTTTCTGGAAACACCATATATTTT. The chain joins TRBV7-9 to TRBJ1-3; D is unresolved. V was shortened by 1 base and J by 1 base, with 5 bases between the two germline ends. Germline V lookup: CDR1 SEHNR, CDR2 FQNEAQ (reference sequence). The CDR3 spans 14 residues.

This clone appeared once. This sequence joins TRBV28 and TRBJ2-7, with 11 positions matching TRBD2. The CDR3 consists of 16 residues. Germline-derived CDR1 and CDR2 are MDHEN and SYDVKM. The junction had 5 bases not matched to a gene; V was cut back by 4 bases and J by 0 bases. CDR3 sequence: CASSSGLAASSYEQYF. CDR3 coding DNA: TGTGCCAGCAGTTCGGGACTAGCGGCTTCCTCCTACGAGCAGTACTTC.

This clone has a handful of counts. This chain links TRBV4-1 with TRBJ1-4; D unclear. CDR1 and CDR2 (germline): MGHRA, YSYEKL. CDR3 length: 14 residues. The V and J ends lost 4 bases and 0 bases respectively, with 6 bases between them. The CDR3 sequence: CASSRVATNEKLFF. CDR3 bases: TGCGCCAGCAGCCGAGTAGCAACTAATGAAAAACTGTTTTTT.

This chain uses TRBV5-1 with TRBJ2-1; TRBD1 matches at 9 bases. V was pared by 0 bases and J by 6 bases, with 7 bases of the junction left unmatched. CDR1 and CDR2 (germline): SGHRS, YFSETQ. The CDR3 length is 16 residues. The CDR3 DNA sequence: TGCGCCAGCAGCTTGGCGAGGACAGGGGAAAGCAATGAGCAGTTCTTC. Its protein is CASSLARTGESNEQFF.

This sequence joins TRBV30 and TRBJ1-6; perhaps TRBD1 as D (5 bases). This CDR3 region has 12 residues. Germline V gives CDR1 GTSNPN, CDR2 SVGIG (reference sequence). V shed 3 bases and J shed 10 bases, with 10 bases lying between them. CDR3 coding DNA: TGTGCCTGGAGGGACGGGGGGTCACCCCTCCACTTT. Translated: CAWRDGGSPLHF.

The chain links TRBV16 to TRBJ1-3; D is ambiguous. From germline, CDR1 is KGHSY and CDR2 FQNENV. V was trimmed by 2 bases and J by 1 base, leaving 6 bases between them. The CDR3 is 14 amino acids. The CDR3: CASSQIQSGNTIYF. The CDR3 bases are TGTGCCAGCAGCCAAATCCAATCTGGAAACACCATATATTTT.

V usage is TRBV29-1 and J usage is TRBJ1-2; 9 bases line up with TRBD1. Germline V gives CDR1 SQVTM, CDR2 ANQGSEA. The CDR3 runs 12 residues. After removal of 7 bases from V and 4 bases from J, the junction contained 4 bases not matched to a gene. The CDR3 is CSGADRGYGYTF. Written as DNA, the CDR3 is TGCAGCGGAGCGGACAGGGGCTATGGCTACACCTTC. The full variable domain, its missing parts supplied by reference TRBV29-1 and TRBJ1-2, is SAVISQKPSRDICQRGTSLTIQCQVDSQVTMMFWYRQQPGQSLTLIATANQGSEATYESGFVIDKFPISRPNLTFSTLTVSNMSPEDSSIYLCSGADRGYGYTFGSGTRLTVV.

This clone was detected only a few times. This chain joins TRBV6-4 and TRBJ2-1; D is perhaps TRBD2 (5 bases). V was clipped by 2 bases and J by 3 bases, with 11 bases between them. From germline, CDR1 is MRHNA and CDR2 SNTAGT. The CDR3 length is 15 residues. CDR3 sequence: CASSDPERHYNEQFF. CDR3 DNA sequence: TGTGCCAGCAGTGACCCGGAGCGGCACTACAATGAGCAGTTCTTC.

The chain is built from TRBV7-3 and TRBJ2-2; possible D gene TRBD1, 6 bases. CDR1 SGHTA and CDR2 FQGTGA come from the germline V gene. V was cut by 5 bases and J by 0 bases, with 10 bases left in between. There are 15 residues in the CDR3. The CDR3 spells CASSPDSPNTGELFF. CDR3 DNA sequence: TGTGCCAGCAGCCCGGACAGTCCGAACACCGGGGAGCTGTTTTTT.

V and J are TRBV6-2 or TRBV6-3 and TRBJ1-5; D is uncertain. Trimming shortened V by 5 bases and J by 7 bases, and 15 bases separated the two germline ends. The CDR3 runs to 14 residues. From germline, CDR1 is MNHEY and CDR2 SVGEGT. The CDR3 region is CASSRNPPGQPQHF. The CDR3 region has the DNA TGTGCCAGCAGTCGAAACCCGCCGGGGCAGCCCCAGCATTTT.

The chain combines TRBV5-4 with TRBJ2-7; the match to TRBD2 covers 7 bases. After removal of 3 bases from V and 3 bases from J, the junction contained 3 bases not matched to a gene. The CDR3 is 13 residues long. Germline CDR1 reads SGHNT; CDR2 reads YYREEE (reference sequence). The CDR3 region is CASSWGGSYEQYF. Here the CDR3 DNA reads TGTGCCAGCAGCTGGGGCGGGAGCTACGAGCAGTACTTC. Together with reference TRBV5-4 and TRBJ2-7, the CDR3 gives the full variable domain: ETGVTQSPTHLIKTRGQQVTLRCSSQSGHNTVSWYQQALGQGPQFIFQYYREEENGRGNFPPRFSGLQFPNYSSELNVNALELDDSALYLCASSWGGSYEQYFGPGTRLTVT.

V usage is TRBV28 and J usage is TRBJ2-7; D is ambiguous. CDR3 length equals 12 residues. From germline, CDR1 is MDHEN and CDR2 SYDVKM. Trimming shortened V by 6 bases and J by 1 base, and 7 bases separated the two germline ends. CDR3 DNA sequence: TGTGCCAGCAGGGAGAAATCCTACGAGCAGTACTTC. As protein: CASREKSYEQYF.

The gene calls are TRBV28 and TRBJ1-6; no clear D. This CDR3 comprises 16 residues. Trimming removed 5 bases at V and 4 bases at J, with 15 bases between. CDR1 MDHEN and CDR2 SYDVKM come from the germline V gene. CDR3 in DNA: TGTGCCAGCAGTCCTTTTTCGAACAGATATAATTCACCCCTCCACTTT. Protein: CASSPFSNRYNSPLHF.

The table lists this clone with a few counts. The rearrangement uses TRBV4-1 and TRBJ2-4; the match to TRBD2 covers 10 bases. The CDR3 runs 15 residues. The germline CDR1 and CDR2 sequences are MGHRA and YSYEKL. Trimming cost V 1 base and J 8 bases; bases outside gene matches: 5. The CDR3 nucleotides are TGCGCCAGCAGCCAAGTACCTAGCGGGAGAGACATTCAGTACTTC. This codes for CASSQVPSGRDIQYF.

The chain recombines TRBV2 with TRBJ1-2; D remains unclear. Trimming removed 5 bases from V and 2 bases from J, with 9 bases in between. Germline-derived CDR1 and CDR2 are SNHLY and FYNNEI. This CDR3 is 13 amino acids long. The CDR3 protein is CASSPDINYGYTF. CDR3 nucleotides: TGTGCCAGCAGTCCAGACATCAACTATGGCTACACCTTC.

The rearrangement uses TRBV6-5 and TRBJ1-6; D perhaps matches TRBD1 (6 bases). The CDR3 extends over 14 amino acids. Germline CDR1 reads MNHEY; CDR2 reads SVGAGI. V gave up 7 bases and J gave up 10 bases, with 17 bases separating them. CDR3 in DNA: TGTGCCAGCACCCCATGGACAGTCGGGTCACCCCTCCACTTT. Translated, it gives CASTPWTVGSPLHF.

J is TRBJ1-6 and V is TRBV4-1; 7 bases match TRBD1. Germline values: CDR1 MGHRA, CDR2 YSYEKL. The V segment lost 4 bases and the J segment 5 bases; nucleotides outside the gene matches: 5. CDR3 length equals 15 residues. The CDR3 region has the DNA TGCGCCAGCAGCCTCCGGGACAGAGATAATTCACCCCTCCACTTT. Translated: CASSLRDRDNSPLHF.

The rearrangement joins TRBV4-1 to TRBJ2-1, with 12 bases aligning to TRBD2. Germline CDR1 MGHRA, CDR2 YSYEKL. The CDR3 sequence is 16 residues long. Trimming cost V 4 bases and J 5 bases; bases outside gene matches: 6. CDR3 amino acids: CASSLRTSGRNNEQFF. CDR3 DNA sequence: TGCGCCAGCAGCCTCCGAACTAGCGGGAGGAACAATGAGCAGTTCTTC.

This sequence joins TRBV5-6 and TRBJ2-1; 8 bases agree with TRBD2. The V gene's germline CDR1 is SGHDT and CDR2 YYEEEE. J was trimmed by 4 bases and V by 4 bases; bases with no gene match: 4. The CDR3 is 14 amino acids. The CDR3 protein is CASSRGGRYNEQFF. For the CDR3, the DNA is TGTGCCAGCAGCCGGGGGGGCCGATACAATGAGCAGTTCTTC.

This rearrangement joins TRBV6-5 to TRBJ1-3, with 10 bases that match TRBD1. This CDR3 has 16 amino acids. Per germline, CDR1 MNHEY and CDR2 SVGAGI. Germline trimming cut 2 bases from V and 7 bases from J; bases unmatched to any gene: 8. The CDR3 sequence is CASSYRDRGPWNTIYF. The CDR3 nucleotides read TGTGCCAGCAGTTACCGCGACAGGGGGCCGTGGAACACCATATATTTT.

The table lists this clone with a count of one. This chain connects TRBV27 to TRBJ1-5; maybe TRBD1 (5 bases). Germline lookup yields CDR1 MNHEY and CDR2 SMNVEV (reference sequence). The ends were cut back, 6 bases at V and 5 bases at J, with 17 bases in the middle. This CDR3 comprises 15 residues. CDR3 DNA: TGTGCCAGCAGGATTGGTGGGGCCGTCGATCAGCCCCAGCATTTT. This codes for CASRIGGAVDQPQHF.